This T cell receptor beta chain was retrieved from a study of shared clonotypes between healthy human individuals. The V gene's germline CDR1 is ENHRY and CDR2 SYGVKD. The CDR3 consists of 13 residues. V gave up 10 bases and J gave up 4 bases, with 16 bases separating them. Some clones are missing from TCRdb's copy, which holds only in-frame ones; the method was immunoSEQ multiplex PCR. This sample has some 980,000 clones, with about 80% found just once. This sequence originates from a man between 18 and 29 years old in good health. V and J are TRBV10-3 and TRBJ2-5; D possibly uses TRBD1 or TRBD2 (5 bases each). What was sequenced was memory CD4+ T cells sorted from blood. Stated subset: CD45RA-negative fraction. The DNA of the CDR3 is TGTGCCACGGGACCTCTAGGGCGAGAGACCCAGTACTTC. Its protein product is CATGPLGRETQYF.